The 27 T cell receptor beta chains presented below share a single source sample, sequenced in a study of T cells in tumors after PD-1 blockade (dated by TCRdb to between 2018 and 2020). The protocol used for the library was the immunoSEQ multiplex PCR assay. TCRdb re-hosts the immuneACCESS table, in-frame sequences only. Its copies lack some clones; in the studies checked, an unresolved V gene accounts for under half of them, and the cause for the rest is not known. The sample table shows around 35,000 clones, and roughly two thirds are seen once. The leading ten clones occupy 40% of the sample. The time point label of this sample denotes: after anti-PD-1 therapy. Sequenced here: PBMCs, sampled after anti-PD-1 treatment. These receptors all stem from a human donor with basal cell carcinoma.

The chain links TRBV2 to TRBJ2-5; D may match TRBD1 or TRBD2 (5 bases each). The CDR3 extends over 13 amino acids. Germline assignment: CDR1 SNHLY and CDR2 FYNNEI. The V and J ends lost 6 bases and 1 base respectively, with 9 bases between them. The CDR3 DNA reads as TGTGCCAGCAGGTCCGGGGCCCAAGAGACCCAGTACTTC. Translation gives CASRSGAQETQYF.

The chain carries TRBV30 and TRBJ2-1, with D hard to call. This CDR3 is 12 amino acids long. CDR1 is GTSNPN, CDR2 SVGIG, per germline (reference sequence). With 0 bases removed from V and 7 bases from J, the gap between germline ends came to 7 bases. CDR3 DNA sequence: TGTGCCTGGAGTGTCGGGCGGAATGAGCAGTTCTTC. This translates into CAWSVGRNEQFF.

The chain's CDR3 is CASSLRWDRGDGYTF. CDR3 in DNA: TGTGCCAGCAGCTTAAGATGGGACAGGGGAGATGGCTACACCTTC. The chain carries TRBV11-3 and TRBJ1-2, with TRBD1 matching 10 bases. V shed 2 bases, J shed 6 bases, and the junction held 6 bases outside the gene matches. The CDR3 is 15 residues long. Germline assignment: CDR1 SGHNT and CDR2 YENEEA.

V and J are TRBV28 and TRBJ1-2; 7 bases are a match to TRBD1. Germline CDR1 MDHEN, CDR2 SYDVKM. The CDR3 totals 14 residues. Trimming at V came to 3 bases and at J to 2 bases, leaving 3 bases not matched to a gene. This chain's CDR3 is CASSLTGQNYGYTF. CDR3 DNA sequence: TGTGCCAGCAGTTTGACGGGACAGAACTATGGCTACACCTTC.

The CDR3 bases are TGTGCCAGCAGCGTAGTTGGCGAACTCAGCACAGATACGCAGTATTTT. Amino acids: CASSVVGELSTDTQYF. This rearrangement joins TRBV9 to TRBJ2-3; no clear D gene. The CDR3 consists of 16 residues. The V end was cut by 0 bases, the J end by 0 bases, with 11 bases between. Germline values: CDR1 SGDLS, CDR2 YYNGEE.

The J gene is TRBJ1-5, the V gene TRBV1; TRBD1 reflects the table's D call only, with no check against the DNA. TRBV1 is labeled a pseudogene. The CDR3 extends over 15 amino acids. CDR3 sequence: CTSSQEGQGNQPQHF. In DNA form, the CDR3 reads TGCACCAGCAGCCAAGAAGGACAGGGTAATCAGCCCCAGCATTTT.

The chain is built from TRBV5-8 and TRBJ2-2, with 8 nucleotides matching TRBD2. Germline-derived CDR1 and CDR2 are SGHTS and YDEGEE. The trim removed 4 bases at V and 1 base at J, leaving 9 bases unmatched. CDR3 size: 17 residues. The CDR3 bases are TGTGCCAGCAGCGCAGGCAGCGGGAGAGGGAACACCGGGGAGCTGTTTTTT. The encoded protein is CASSAGSGRGNTGELFF.

The CDR3 sequence is CASSLAGGLYNEQFF. The CDR3 coding sequence is TGTGCCAGCAGCTTAGCCGGGGGACTGTACAATGAGCAGTTCTTC. V gene TRBV7-2 combines with J gene TRBJ2-1; weak D call: TRBD2 (6 bases). The CDR3 has 15 residues. Between the trimmed V and J ends, which lost 0 bases and 4 bases, there was a span of 10 bases. Germline CDR1 reads SGHTA; CDR2 reads FQGNSA.

The genes are TRBV7-2 and TRBJ1-2, with TRBD1 as a possible D gene (6 bases). CDR3 length: 14 residues. V was cut by 2 bases and J by 6 bases, with 13 bases left in between. The germline CDR1 and CDR2 sequences are SGHTA and FQGNSA. The CDR3 is CASSLSRGAHGYTF. DNA for the CDR3: TGTGCCAGCAGCTTAAGCCGGGGGGCCCATGGCTACACCTTC.

V and J are TRBV2 and TRBJ2-3; unclear D gene. The V end was cut by 3 bases, the J end by 5 bases, with 6 bases between. Germline V gene data show CDR1 as SNHLY and CDR2 as FYNNEI. This CDR3 comprises 12 residues. CDR3 in amino acids: CASSEVRDTQYF. The CDR3 DNA is TGTGCCAGCAGTGAGGTCCGAGATACGCAGTATTTT.

The genes are TRBV30 and TRBJ1-4; D gene unclear. This CDR3 is built from 19 residues. The V gene lost 5 bases and the J gene lost 0 bases, with 25 bases spanning the gap. In germline, CDR1 is GTSNPN, CDR2 SVGIG (reference sequence). CDR3 region: CAWRLAGLPKGATNEKLFF. The DNA for the CDR3 is TGTGCCTGGCGTTTAGCGGGATTACCAAAGGGAGCAACTAATGAAAAACTGTTTTTT.

The chain employs TRBV6-6 and TRBJ1-5; D is unresolved. Germline assignment: CDR1 MNHNY and CDR2 SVGAGI (reference sequence). V was cut by 5 bases and J by 6 bases, with 11 bases left in between. The CDR3 is 13 amino acids. The CDR3 protein is CASSRGEGQPQHF. The CDR3 DNA is TGTGCCAGCAGTCGGGGAGAGGGTCAGCCCCAGCATTTT.

This clone was found a few times. The gene calls are TRBV4-3 and TRBJ2-3; D ambiguous. This CDR3 has 15 residues. CDR1 is LGHNA, CDR2 YSLEER, per germline. The ends were cut back, 1 base at V and 1 base at J, with 9 bases in the middle. CDR3 in DNA: TGCGCCAGCAGCCAAGCAGCGTACGGCACAGATACGCAGTATTTT. Amino acid sequence: CASSQAAYGTDTQYF.

The V gene is TRBV2, the J gene TRBJ2-2; tentatively, D is TRBD2 (6 bases). Trimming left V 6 bases short and J 0 bases short, with 14 bases between. There are 16 residues in the CDR3. CDR1 is SNHLY and CDR2 is FYNNEI in the germline V gene. As DNA, the CDR3 is TGTGCCAGCAGGACCGGGACTGTCACGAACACCGGGGAGCTGTTTTTT. This encodes CASRTGTVTNTGELFF.

The chain employs TRBV5-8 and TRBJ2-7, with D possibly TRBD1 on 5 matching bases. Germline V gives CDR1 SGHTS, CDR2 YDEGEE. This CDR3 is 18 amino acids long. The V and J ends lost 3 bases and 2 bases respectively, with 24 bases between them. The CDR3 bases are TGTGCCAGCAGCTCCACTCTAATTAGGGGTAGTGCCCCCTACGAGCAGTACTTC. The encoded protein is CASSSTLIRGSAPYEQYF.

The chain joins TRBV6-1 to TRBJ1-3; D gene unclear. CDR1 and CDR2 (germline): MNHNS, SASEGT. The CDR3 extends over 14 amino acids. V was shortened by 3 bases and J by 4 bases, with 10 bases between the two germline ends. The CDR3 protein is CASSESGAGNTIYF. DNA of the CDR3: TGTGCCAGCAGTGAGAGCGGAGCCGGAAACACCATATATTTT.

V usage is TRBV27 and J usage is TRBJ2-3; 10 bases fit TRBD1. Germline V CDR1 and CDR2: MNHEY, SMNVEV (reference sequence). With V trimmed by 6 bases and J by 0 bases, 0 bases remained unmatched. The CDR3 is made up of 14 amino acids. The DNA of the CDR3 is TGTGCCAGCAGGGGACAGGGGAGCACAGATACGCAGTATTTT. Its translation is CASRGQGSTDTQYF.

The chain has TRBV30 and TRBJ2-1; perhaps TRBD2 as D (5 bases). V was cut by 2 bases and J by 15 bases, with 17 bases left in between. The CDR3 length is 12 residues. Germline V gene data show CDR1 as GTSNPN and CDR2 as SVGIG (reference sequence). The CDR3 nucleotides read TGTGCCTGGAGTTATTCTCTGGGAGCTCGGTTCTTC. Protein product: CAWSYSLGARFF.

Concerning this clone: Other DNA variants within this sample encode the same CDR3. The rearrangement joins TRBV7-2 to TRBJ1-6, with 7 bases matching TRBD1. This CDR3 is 17 amino acids long. Germline assignment: CDR1 SGHTA and CDR2 FQGNSA. V lost 4 bases to trimming and J lost 12 bases; unmatched junction nucleotides: 18. CDR3 amino acids: CASSSSGGSPIIRPLHF. The CDR3 DNA is TGTGCCAGCAGCTCTTCAGGGGGTTCTCCTATAATTCGACCCCTCCACTTT.

This clone was seen more than once but under ten times. V gene TRBV24-1 combines with J gene TRBJ2-1; D uncertain. Trimming shortened V by 4 bases and J by 10 bases, and 10 bases separated the two germline ends. Germline CDR1 KGHDR, CDR2 SFDVKD. This CDR3 region has 12 residues. CDR3 sequence: CATSDLPREQFF. CDR3 bases: TGTGCCACCAGTGACCTCCCTAGGGAGCAGTTCTTC.

This clone was seen repeatedly, ten times or more. The chain combines TRBV5-1 with TRBJ1-2; D is perhaps TRBD1 (5 bases). V shed 0 bases and J shed 5 bases, with 11 bases lying between them. This CDR3 spans 14 amino acids. The germline CDR1 and CDR2 sequences are SGHRS and YFSETQ. CDR3 protein: CASSLAFGTYGYTF. In DNA form, the CDR3 reads TGCGCCAGCAGCTTGGCTTTTGGGACTTATGGCTACACCTTC.

The chain carries TRBV28 and TRBJ1-2; D perhaps matches TRBD1 (5 bases). V lost 2 bases, J lost 4 bases, and 17 bases lay in between. Germline V gene data show CDR1 as MDHEN and CDR2 as SYDVKM. The CDR3 has 16 residues. The CDR3 region has the DNA TGTGCCAGCAGTTTAGGCGGCAGGGCCTCAACCTATGGCTACACCTTC. It specifies CASSLGGRASTYGYTF.

This chain uses TRBV2 with TRBJ2-7; D not resolved. V dropped 3 bases and J dropped 2 bases, with 11 bases sitting between them. The CDR3 is made up of 14 amino acids. Per the germline V gene, CDR1 is SNHLY and CDR2 is FYNNEI. CDR3 sequence: CASSDPTHAYEQYF. For the CDR3, the DNA is TGTGCCAGCAGTGACCCCACACACGCCTACGAGCAGTACTTC.

The chain recombines TRBV15 with TRBJ2-7, with D perhaps TRBD2 (5 bases). The germline V gene has CDR1 LNHNV and CDR2 YYDKDF (reference sequence). V gave up 1 base and J gave up 7 bases, with 8 bases separating them. The CDR3 loop spans 12 amino acids. The CDR3 protein is CATSRGGLEQYF. DNA for the CDR3: TGTGCCACCAGCAGAGGAGGGTTGGAGCAGTACTTC.

The chain is built from TRBV29-1 and TRBJ1-1; a weak D match, TRBD1 (6 bases). V was pared by 5 bases and J by 1 base, with 8 bases between. The CDR3 runs 12 residues. The germline V gene has CDR1 SQVTM and CDR2 ANQGSEA. In DNA form, the CDR3 reads TGCAGCGTTAGGACAGAGAACACTGAAGCTTTCTTT. Amino acids: CSVRTENTEAFF.

The gene calls are TRBV29-1 and TRBJ2-5, with unresolved D. Germline V lookup: CDR1 SQVTM, CDR2 ANQGSEA. Trimming left V 8 bases short and J 4 bases short, with 14 bases between. The CDR3 has 12 amino acids. The CDR3 spells CSYGYSRETQYF. CDR3 nucleotide sequence: TGCAGCTATGGATACTCACGAGAGACCCAGTACTTC.

The chain joins TRBV18 to TRBJ2-7; 8 bases are a match to TRBD1. The trim removed 3 bases at V and 0 bases at J, leaving 7 bases unmatched. The V gene's germline CDR1 is KGHSH and CDR2 LQKENI. The CDR3 runs to 16 residues. This chain's CDR3 is CASSPGTGALSYEQYF. The CDR3 DNA follows: TGTGCCAGCTCACCCGGGACAGGTGCACTCTCCTACGAGCAGTACTTC.